This record looks at one T cell receptor (beta chain) sequence and its context. This clonotype was seen ten or more times. The target of this receptor is not known. The record has no base qualities; no much larger clone is one base away. The data are from a study of read filtering for tumor transcriptome and immune sequencing (TCRdb year 2020). With regard to the full study: The cohort had about 17 male and approximately 15 female patients with a mean age of roughly 70 years, ranging from roughly 47 to 85. By revised international staging, eight or nine patients were R-ISS I, some 17 were R-ISS II and roughly seven were R-ISS III. After DNase treatment, whole-transcriptome libraries were prepared with the TruSeq RNA Access Library Prep Kit. A main aim was a read-filtering strategy for immune repertoire data, specifically whether clonotypes supported by a single read should be removed. Using the same bone marrow samples, the study ran both targeted immune repertoire sequencing and bulk whole-transcriptome sequencing and then compared the TCR repertoires from each method. Per sample, about 3.5 to 11 million TCR-region mapped reads were obtained with IR-seq, compared with only about 80 to 1,400 with RNA-seq.

Every patient had bone marrow sampled at the time of active disease. Isolation of bone marrow mononuclear cells was performed by Ficoll-Hypaque density gradient centrifugation. CD138-negative cells were obtained by negative selection after labeling with CD138 magnetic microbeads on a MACS separator, removing myeloma plasma cells. Flow cytometry with CD138 antibodies on an Attune NxT was used to check how pure the isolated cells were. Total RNA was extracted using TRIzol reagent and was quantified on a NanoDrop spectrophotometer. Paired RNA-seq and IR-seq were performed on the CD138-negative bone marrow sample of each patient. Reading the germline V gene (reference sequence) gives CDR1 SEHNR and CDR2 FQNEAQ. V sheds 4 bases and J sheds 3 bases, leaving 12 bases between their ends. There are 14 amino acids in the CDR3, from cysteine to phenylalanine inclusive. Just the 42-base CDR3 DNA is kept, in frame starting at base 1.

The study at large found these results: In IR-seq, around four fifths of clonotypes but approximately 3.7% of total reads were represented by single-read clonotypes, whereas in RNA-seq, approximately 73% of clonotypes and approximately 45% of reads were represented by single-read clonotypes. When single-read clonotypes were removed, the proportions of shared clonotypes in IR-seq and RNA-seq correlated more strongly. Compared with RNA-seq, IR-seq captured clonotypes at much greater depth and more reliably, and a smaller IR-seq throughput was enough to identify most of the shared clonotypes. Rather than purified T cells, the sorted CD138-negative fraction was a mixed bone marrow immune population.

Starting from roughly 440 ng RNA, TCR libraries were constructed with the Immunoverse kit using molecular barcoded adaptors that cover the alpha/delta and beta/gamma chains. TCR library preparation used the same RNA that went into transcriptome sequencing. Sequencing of the TCR libraries was done on an Illumina HiSeq 4000 with 2 x 150 cycles. Per the original workflow: Using MiXCR, which included quality filtering and error correction, TCR reads were aligned to human V, D, J and C references and then assembled into CDR3 clonotypes. The tcR package in R was used to analyze clonotype counts and gene usage diversity. Raw mapping reads were checked after the RNA-seq reads had been mapped by STAR aligner version 2.5.3a onto the human GRCh37 genome. To test the effect of sequencing depth on detected clonotypes, IR-seq fastq files were randomly downsampled using Seqtk 1.3. Using fastp at Q25 and MiXCR, TCRdb reprocessed the public reads and kept productive beta chains. Entries are consolidated by CDR3 protein sequence, retaining the most common genes and DNA. The V and J calls come from TCRdb's annotation, not from the publication. Counted in this sample were about 45,000 distinct CDR3 sequences; approximately 19% of them appeared once. Approximately 38% of the sample lies in the top ten.

Sequencing was performed on a population of CD138-negative cells sorted from bone marrow. Reading the label with the study, this specimen's cell subset or site is: bone marrow mononuclear cells depleted of CD138+ plasma/myeloma cells by negative magnetic selection. The TCR comes from a donor at least 40 years old with multiple myeloma. The chain is made from TRBV7-9 and TRBJ2-5; the D gene is perhaps TRBD2, on 5 matching bases. For the CDR3, the sequence is CASSYLLGKETQYF. In nucleotides, the sequence is TGTGCCAGCAGCTACCTACTAGGGAAAGAGACCCAGTACTTC.